The rows below give T cell receptor beta chains drawn from one sample of a study of cytomegalovirus exposure and HLA in healthy donors. Produced via immunoSEQ multiplex PCR; TCRdb's table is partial and in-frame only. The data contain 90,000 or so clones, around four fifths of them singletons. The sequencing input was PBMCs. The receptor set was obtained from a male donor in good health and CMV-seropositive. The conserved cysteine and the conserved F or W are not part of the CDR3 here.

>TRBV27|TRBJ2-7
ASQNYEQY
>TRBV10-1|TRBJ2-1
ASSERAGGYLANEQF
>TRBV14|TRBJ1-1
ASSQDPRGLAEAF
>TRBV7-3|TRBJ2-2
ASSLTRGEGTGELF
>TRBV4-1|TRBJ2-1
ASTTSGRRGNEQF
>TRBV2|TRBJ1-1
ARYRGNTEAF
>TRBV5-4|TRBJ2-3
ASSLGAGGPSDTQY
>TRBV7-6|TRBJ2-2
ASSPNWDRGPSTGELF
>TRBV2|TRBJ1-4
ASSDPTSPQAINEKLF
>TRBV5-8|TRBJ2-1
ASSLAAGGNDEQF
>TRBV30|TRBJ1-1
AVPAGGNTEAF
>TRBV6-5|TRBJ1-6
ASSRQSSYNSPLH
>TRBV18|TRBJ1-1
ASSSGRGMNTEAF
>TRBV28|TRBJ1-5
ASSSTGERNQPQH
>TRBV28|TRBJ1-5
ASSLEGTGLFPQH
>TRBV29-1|TRBJ1-2
SVKQGSGGYT
>TRBV4-2|TRBJ2-5
ASSQDPARRETQY
>TRBV2|TRBJ1-3
ASSRDYGGNTIY
>TRBV9|TRBJ2-7
ASSSRQGAFYEQY
>TRBV7-6|TRBJ2-1
ASSLSRGQVEQF
>TRBV5-6|TRBJ1-4
ASSPWGSGEKLF
>TRBV5-4|TRBJ2-1
ASSQGLAGINEQF
>TRBV5-1|TRBJ2-2
ASSGTGELF
>TRBV7-2|TRBJ2-4
ASSRAGTSPSVAKNIQY
>TRBV27|TRBJ1-5
ASSLVGGYSNQPQH
>TRBV7-9|TRBJ2-7
SSSLDYGTRN
>TRBV6-6|TRBJ1-3
ASTATGGVRNTIY
>TRBV4-2|TRBJ1-3
ASSQGSGSGNTIY
>TRBV13|TRBJ1-2
ASSLGTREEIYGYT
>TRBV2|TRBJ1-5
ASRADRDDQPQH
>TRBV28|TRBJ2-1
ASSFYTGSYNEQF
>TRBV5-1|TRBJ2-1
ASSRTSGGANEQF
>TRBV7-2|TRBJ1-2
ASSRDRGENGYT
>TRBV5-1|TRBJ2-7
ASSSPLLQGPSYEQY
>TRBV15|TRBJ2-6
ATSNSRSGANVLT
>TRBV14|TRBJ1-2
ASSQKGVFNYGYT
>TRBV5-1|TRBJ2-7
ASSLGQGPYEQY
>TRBV7-9|TRBJ1-1
ASSSPGGNTEAF
>TRBV7-6|TRBJ2-7
ASSLGTSGLSYEQY
>TRBV10-3|TRBJ2-1
AISESTDSPSGSRNEQF
>TRBV30|NA
AWSSYSAGSYEQY
>TRBV19|TRBJ1-5
ASSISKQGMSNQPQH
>TRBV7-9|TRBJ1-5
ASSRLSDNQPQH
>TRBV6-4|TRBJ1-1
ASSDSGGSTEAF
>TRBV1|TRBJ1-2
TSSQDSKNGSRGYT
>TRBV7-8|TRBJ1-1
ASSLEALANTEAF
>TRBV6-6|TRBJ2-7
ASSSPTLSSYEQY
>TRBV5-4|TRBJ1-1
ASSLGGQRHTEAF
>TRBV18|TRBJ2-7
ASSPLYPGGHAYEQY
>TRBV7-9|TRBJ2-5
ASSFGTGVFETQY
>TRBV28|TRBJ2-4
AGSSGQSKNIQY
>TRBV6-4|TRBJ2-2
ASSDSGSTGELF
>TRBV27|TRBJ1-5
ASSLRGINQPQH
>TRBV28|TRBJ1-5
ASSGGGGNQPQH
>TRBV9|TRBJ1-3
ASSDLQGATGNTIY
>TRBV18|TRBJ1-2
ASSPRVEAYGYT
>TRBV27|TRBJ2-7
ATGKPGTGYGEQY